These 29 T cell receptor beta chains were sequenced from one sample in a study of T-cell reconstitution after alpha-beta-depleted transplantation in children. Researchers prepared the TCRbeta library using unique molecular identifiers, the study reports. MiXCR was run by TCRdb on the PCR reads, yielding one entry per CDR3 protein. The sample yields about 97,000 distinct CDR3 sequences, roughly 7.6% seen once. Source: PBMCs, taken before TCRalphabeta/CD19-depleted stem cell transplant. Receptors originate from a boy between 2 and 10 years old with acute lymphoblastic leukemia, due to receive a stem cell transplant.

This clonotype was detected ten times or more. V usage is TRBV20-1 and J usage is TRBJ2-3, with D hard to call. V lost 5 bases to trimming and J lost 0 bases, with 9 bases between them. The CDR3 is made up of 13 amino acids. Germline V gene data show CDR1 as DFQATT and CDR2 as SNEGSKA (reference sequence). CDR3 coding DNA: TGCAGTGCTCCCCCCCCTAGCACAGATACGCAGTATTTT. It specifies CSAPPPSTDTQYF.

V and J are TRBV18 and TRBJ1-3; D gene uncertain. Trimming cost V 7 bases and J 0 bases, with 10 bases left between them. The CDR3 runs 14 residues. Germline V gives CDR1 KGHSH, CDR2 LQKENI. The CDR3 sequence: CASLRSPSGNTIYF. CDR3 nucleotides: TGTGCCAGCTTACGGAGTCCCTCTGGAAACACCATATATTTT.

This clonotype showed up many times. V gene TRBV12-3 or TRBV12-4 combines with J gene TRBJ2-3, with no clear D. Trimming stripped 3 bases from V and 6 bases from J, with 7 bases between. The CDR3 sequence is 12 residues long. CDR3 loop: CASSFSGDTQYF. The CDR3 DNA reads TGTGCCAGCAGTTTCTCGGGTGATACGCAGTATTTT.

In this sample, this clonotype turned up a few times. This sequence joins TRBV12-3 or TRBV12-4 and TRBJ1-5; 9 bases fit TRBD1. The CDR3 spans 16 residues. V gave up 2 bases and J gave up 6 bases; unmatched junction bases: 8. The CDR3 spells CASSLRVTGGSQPQHF. The CDR3 bases are TGTGCCAGCAGTTTACGCGTTACAGGGGGCTCTCAGCCCCAGCATTTT.

This clonotype was seen ten or more times. The CDR3 reads CSARGRGGDYNEQFF. The CDR3, as DNA: TGCAGTGCTAGGGGGCGGGGGGGTGATTACAATGAGCAGTTCTTC. The chain employs TRBV20-1 and TRBJ2-1; 9 bases map to TRBD2. The CDR3 has 15 amino acids. Germline V gene lookup returns CDR1 DFQATT and CDR2 SNEGSKA (reference sequence). The J segment lost 4 bases and the V segment lost 3 bases, leaving 7 bases of the junction unmatched.

This clonotype was observed a handful of times. V is TRBV6-1 and J is TRBJ1-1; D gene ambiguous. The CDR3 is 13 residues long. Deletions cut 7 bases from V and 5 bases from J, with 14 bases between. CDR1 and CDR2 (germline): MNHNS, SASEGT. In DNA, the CDR3 is TGTGCCAGCATGGTAGTAGTGGGGACTGAAGCTTTCTTT. Translating gives CASMVVVGTEAFF.

As to this clonotype: With a much larger clone just one base away, this may be a read error. The CDR3 does not close with the conserved phenylalanine or tryptophan, likely indicating a read error. The CDR3 coding sequence is TGCGCCAGCAGCTTGCGTCAGGGGGGGAACACTGAAGCTTTCTCT. Its translation is CASSLRQGGNTEAFS. The J gene is TRBJ1-1, the V gene TRBV5-1; TRBD1 matches 7 bases. The CDR3 is 15 residues long. The V gene end was trimmed by 1 base and the J gene end by 1 base; junction bases not matched to a gene: 4. CDR1 is SGHRS, CDR2 YFSETQ, per germline.

This chain connects TRBV12-3 or TRBV12-4 to TRBJ1-2; D is uncertain. V was pared by 2 bases and J by 0 bases, with 4 bases between. The CDR3 has 13 amino acids. CDR3 sequence (DNA): TGTGCCAGCAGTTTAAGCGCTAACTATGGCTACACCTTC. This translates into CASSLSANYGYTF.

This clonotype was counted between two and nine times. The V call is TRBV25-1, the J call TRBJ2-3; D may be TRBD1 (6 bases). V lost 0 bases and J lost 3, with 10 bases in between. CDR1 is MGHDK, CDR2 SYGVNS, per germline. This CDR3 spans 15 amino acids. In nucleotides, the CDR3 is TGTGCCAGCAGTGAATACGGCAGGGGAACAGATACGCAGTATTTT. Its translation: CASSEYGRGTDTQYF.

In this sample, this clonotype turned up many times. The chain combines TRBV20-1 with TRBJ2-1; D is ambiguous. CDR3 length: 11 amino acids. V was cut by 4 bases and J by 8 bases, with 9 bases left in between. From germline, CDR1 is DFQATT and CDR2 SNEGSKA (reference sequence). CDR3 nucleotides: TGCAGTGCTAAGAGGTGGGATGAGCAGTTCTTC. Its protein is CSAKRWDEQFF.

At least ten counts were recorded for this clonotype. The chain uses TRBV5-1 and TRBJ2-3, with 7 positions matching TRBD1. CDR3 size: 15 residues. Germline V CDR1 and CDR2: SGHRS, YFSETQ. V lost 0 bases, J lost 6 bases, and 7 bases stayed unmatched. DNA of the CDR3: TGCGCCAGCAGCTTGGGACAGGGACCCCAGGATACGCAGTATTTT. Encoded protein: CASSLGQGPQDTQYF.

This chain joins TRBV11-1 and TRBJ2-3; D possibly corresponds to TRBD1 (6 bases). The CDR3 has 19 amino acids. V dropped 5 bases and J dropped 0 bases, with 24 bases sitting between them. Germline assignment: CDR1 SGHAT and CDR2 FQDESV (reference sequence). The CDR3: CASSADSFYVHTSTDTQYF. The CDR3 nucleotides read TGTGCCAGCAGCGCGGACAGTTTTTATGTCCACACTAGCACAGATACGCAGTATTTT.

Many counts were recorded for this clonotype. The genes are TRBV20-1 and TRBJ2-7; TRBD2 aligns across 8 bases. The CDR3 loop spans 14 amino acids. Unmatched junction bases numbered 7, after V lost 4 bases and J lost 2 bases. Germline CDR1 DFQATT, CDR2 SNEGSKA (reference sequence). The CDR3, as DNA: TGCAGTGCTAAACCTAGCGGGCCAGCCTACGAGCAGTACTTC. Translated: CSAKPSGPAYEQYF.

This clonotype has only a few counts. J is TRBJ1-3 and V is TRBV19; 7 positions agree with TRBD1. This CDR3 comprises 17 residues. The junction had 8 bases not matched to a gene; V was cut back by 1 base and J by 2 bases. CDR1 is LNHDA and CDR2 is SQIVND in the germline V gene (reference sequence). Here the CDR3 reads CASSIGPGQLAGNTIYF. The CDR3 DNA reads TGTGCCAGTAGTATAGGCCCGGGACAGCTCGCTGGAAACACCATATATTTT.

The chain combines TRBV11-3 with TRBJ2-1; D assignment may be TRBD1 or TRBD2 (5 bases each). Trimming left V 2 bases short and J 0 bases short, with 17 bases between. CDR1 and CDR2 (germline): SGHNT, YENEEA. This CDR3 comprises 18 residues. The chain's CDR3 is CASSLSYYSGSSYNEQFF. CDR3 in DNA: TGTGCCAGCAGCTTATCTTACTATTCAGGGAGCTCCTACAATGAGCAGTTCTTC.

The rearrangement links TRBV7-2 to TRBJ1-5; D not certain. This CDR3 is built from 15 residues. The germline V gene has CDR1 SGHTA and CDR2 FQGNSA. Trimming shortened V by 2 bases and J by 3 bases, and 11 bases separated the two germline ends. In DNA form, the CDR3 reads TGTGCCAGCAGCTTATATGCACAGTACAATCAGCCCCAGCATTTT. Its translation: CASSLYAQYNQPQHF.

CDR3 nucleotide sequence: TGTGCCAGCAGTCCCGGAGAGACAGGGACCACAGATACGCAGTATTTT. Amino acids: CASSPGETGTTDTQYF. This sequence joins TRBV6-1 and TRBJ2-3; 7 bases are shared with TRBD1. The trim removed 5 bases at V and 2 bases at J, leaving 10 bases unmatched. CDR3 length equals 16 residues. Germline V CDR1 and CDR2: MNHNS, SASEGT.

The V and J genes are TRBV12-3 or TRBV12-4 and TRBJ1-3; D unresolved. Trimming stripped 2 bases from V and 4 bases from J, with 15 bases between. The CDR3 consists of 16 residues. For the CDR3, the DNA is TGTGCCAGCAGTTTAAGGGAGAGGGTGGTAGGAAACACCATATATTTT. It encodes CASSLRERVVGNTIYF.

A few counts support this clonotype. The gene calls are TRBV7-3 and TRBJ2-2, with D tentatively TRBD2 (6 bases). Germline values: CDR1 SGHTA, CDR2 FQGTGA. V was shortened by 0 bases and J by 5 bases, with 10 bases between the two germline ends. The CDR3 runs to 15 residues. The CDR3 reads CASSLTKAGTGELFF. As DNA, the CDR3 is TGTGCCAGCAGCTTAACGAAGGCGGGGACCGGGGAGCTGTTTTTT.

This clonotype came up a few times. This rearrangement joins TRBV20-1 to TRBJ2-7, with D maybe TRBD1 (6 bases). Germline CDR1 and CDR2: DFQATT and SNEGSKA (reference sequence). CDR3 length equals 11 residues. The V end lost 6 bases, the J end lost 6 bases, and 12 bases lay between the germline ends. The CDR3 bases are TGCAGTGCATTCACAGGGAGCGAGCAGTACTTC. As protein: CSAFTGSEQYF.

In its sample, this clonotype was seen many times. V and J are TRBV5-8 and TRBJ2-1; D may be TRBD2 (5 bases). This CDR3 region has 16 residues. V was pared by 3 bases and J by 5 bases, with 18 bases between. Germline V gene data show CDR1 as SGHTS and CDR2 as YDEGEE. The CDR3 reads CASSSRGGGGDNEQFF. CDR3 coding DNA: TGTGCCAGCAGCTCTCGAGGAGGTGGCGGAGACAATGAGCAGTTCTTC.

This clonotype was seen repeatedly, ten times or more. This sequence joins TRBV11-1 and TRBJ2-5; 13 nucleotides line up with TRBD2. V lost 2 bases to trimming and J lost 1 base; unmatched junction nucleotides: 7. The CDR3 loop spans 18 amino acids. Looked up from germline, CDR1 is SGHAT and CDR2 is FQDESV (reference sequence). The CDR3, as DNA: TGTGCCAGCAGCTTATATGGGACTAGCGGGGTATCCCAAGAGACCCAGTACTTC. As protein: CASSLYGTSGVSQETQYF.

This clonotype was seen a few times. This chain connects TRBV7-9 to TRBJ2-1, with 8 bases fitting TRBD2. After removal of 5 bases from V and 2 bases from J, the junction contained 8 bases not matched to a gene. CDR1 SEHNR and CDR2 FQNEAQ come from the germline V gene (reference sequence). The CDR3 has 16 amino acids. CDR3 loop: CASSPGRGGPYNEQFF. CDR3 sequence (DNA): TGTGCCAGCAGCCCCGGTCGGGGGGGACCCTACAATGAGCAGTTCTTC.

This clonotype was detected many times. The chain recombines TRBV12-3 or TRBV12-4 with TRBJ1-6; D is unresolved. The CDR3 is 15 amino acids. V was clipped by 2 bases and J by 7 bases, with 12 bases between them. This CDR3 is CASSLRDKENSPLHF. The CDR3 DNA sequence: TGTGCCAGCAGTTTACGAGACAAGGAGAATTCACCCCTCCACTTT.

The chain combines TRBV20-1 with TRBJ2-2, with D perhaps matching TRBD1 (7 bases). Trimming shortened V by 0 bases and J by 3 bases, and 14 bases separated the two germline ends. CDR3 length: 16 amino acids. Looked up from germline, CDR1 is DFQATT and CDR2 is SNEGSKA (reference sequence). The CDR3 sequence is CSARDSGRGDTGELFF. Written as DNA, the CDR3 is TGCAGTGCTAGAGATAGTGGCAGGGGGGACACCGGGGAGCTGTTTTTT.

In its sample, this clonotype was seen many times. V is TRBV20-1 and J is TRBJ2-7, with 12 bases matching TRBD2. In germline, CDR1 is DFQATT, CDR2 SNEGSKA (reference sequence). With 3 bases clipped from V and 6 bases from J, the junction kept 9 bases outside the gene matches. CDR3 length equals 15 residues. CDR3 bases: TGCAGTGCTAGGGGTACTCTAGCGGGGGGGCGCGAGCAGTACTTC. Protein product: CSARGTLAGGREQYF.

This clonotype was detected many times. This rearrangement joins TRBV2 to TRBJ2-1, with 7 positions matching TRBD1. Trimming at V came to 6 bases and at J to 15 bases, leaving 5 bases not matched to a gene. The CDR3 is 10 residues long. Germline lookup yields CDR1 SNHLY and CDR2 FYNNEI. In nucleotides, the CDR3 is TGTGCCAGCAGAGGGGGCTTCGGGTTCTTC. This translates into CASRGGFGFF.

This clonotype was seen at least ten times. This chain's CDR3 is CASSQVQGWSSSYNEQFF. The CDR3 DNA sequence: TGTGCCAGCAGCCAAGTCCAGGGCTGGTCGAGCTCCTACAATGAGCAGTTCTTC. The genes are TRBV14 and TRBJ2-1, with a weak D call TRBD1 (5 bases). Trimming took 1 base from V and 0 from J, leaving 16 bases between them. The CDR3 spans 18 residues. Per the germline V gene, CDR1 is SGHDN and CDR2 is FVKESK.

The chain couples TRBV2 to TRBJ2-7, with 8 bases lining up with TRBD1. V shed 8 bases, J shed 2 bases, and the junction held 5 bases outside the gene matches. Germline V gene sequence: CDR1 SNHLY, CDR2 FYNNEI. The CDR3 covers 13 residues. The CDR3 here is CASAGQGPYEQYF. The CDR3 nucleotides are TGTGCCAGCGCAGGACAGGGCCCCTACGAGCAGTACTTC.